One T cell receptor (beta chain) is described in this entry. Per the authors' pipeline: Estimates of nucleated cell counts were drawn from the amplification of reference gene primers. Some clones are missing from TCRdb's copy, which holds only in-frame ones; the method was immunoSEQ multiplex PCR. V, J and clone size are taken as reported in that table, and D and trimming were inferred from the DNA itself. The top ten clones hold around 7.6% of a sample with 150,000 or so clones, 84% of them seen once. These data originate in a study of blood T cell repertoires in COVID-19. Background on the study: Spain, Italy and the United States supplied samples that represented acute and convalescent COVID-19. Sources were T cells, B-cell-depleted T cells, or PBMCs; the material itself was cDNA or gDNA.

This CDR3 is 17 amino acids long. Germline trimming cut 0 bases from V and 4 bases from J; bases unmatched to any gene: 9. CDR1 and CDR2 (germline): SGHNT, YYREEE (reference sequence). V gene TRBV5-4 combines with J gene TRBJ2-2, with 7 positions matching TRBD2. Sequencing was carried out using peripheral blood. The clonotype comes from a man in his forties who had recovered from COVID-19. The CDR3 coding sequence is TGTGCCAGCAGCTTGGCCGGGGCGGGAGTCGCCACCGGGGAGCTGTTTTTT. Translated: CASSLAGAGVATGELFF.